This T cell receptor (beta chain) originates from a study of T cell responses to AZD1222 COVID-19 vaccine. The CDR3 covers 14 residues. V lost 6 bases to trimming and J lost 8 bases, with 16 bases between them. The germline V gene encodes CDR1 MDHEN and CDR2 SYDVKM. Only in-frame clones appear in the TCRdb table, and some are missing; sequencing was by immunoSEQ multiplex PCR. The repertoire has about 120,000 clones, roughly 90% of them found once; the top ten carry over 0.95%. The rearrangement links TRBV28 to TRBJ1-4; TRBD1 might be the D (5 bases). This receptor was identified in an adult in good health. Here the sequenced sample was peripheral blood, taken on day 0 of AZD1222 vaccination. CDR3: CASRTGARGEKLFF. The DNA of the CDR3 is TGTGCCAGCAGGACCGGGGCGAGGGGCGAAAAACTGTTTTTT.